The entry below gives a single TCR beta chain sequence along with its context. These data belong to a study of blood T cells in healthy people across ages. CDR1 and CDR2 from the germline V gene are LGHNA and YSLEER. With 3 bases removed from V and 6 bases from J, the gap between germline ends came to 12 bases. There are 14 residues in the CDR3. Primers used in a second PCR of roughly 6 to 12 cycles were a sample-barcoded 5' primer and a J-beta primer mix. Using its own MiXCR run on the 5' RACE reads, TCRdb lists one record per CDR3 protein. This table has 1,300,000 or so distinct CDR3 sequences, around 59% appearing once.

The source is a man in his late teens or twenties in good health. The rearrangement links TRBV4-3 to TRBJ2-1; perhaps TRBD1 as D (6 bases). Sequencing was carried out using blood. This chain's CDR3 is CASSHVGQRNEQFF. CDR3 coding DNA: TGCGCCAGCAGCCACGTAGGACAGCGCAATGAGCAGTTCTTC.